The rows below give T cell receptor beta chains drawn from one sample of a study of T cell changes during pregnancy in multiple sclerosis. Generated by immunoSEQ multiplex PCR, the TCRdb table keeps only in-frame clones and is missing some. Among around 30,000 clones listed, 90% were seen once. Material: CD8+ T cells from peripheral blood mononuclear cells, obtained in the second trimester of pregnancy. Source of these receptors: a female donor with multiple sclerosis, enrolled in a pregnancy study. Each CDR3 is given with its conserved first and last residue. Each record gives: CDR3 protein, CDR3 DNA, J gene, V gene, CDR3 length, D gene, clone size. D genes are given only for firm matches. Size is stated for part of the rows, as once, few or many counts, or as a class when the clone is expanded.

CDR3: CASSAGLDYEQYF
DNA: TGTGCCAGCAGCGCGGGACTAGACTACGAGCAGTACTTC
J: TRBJ2-7
V: TRBV5-6
length: 13
D: TRBD2
size: -

CDR3: CASSYEVGGDETQYF
DNA: TGTGCCAGCAGTTATGAAGTGGGAGGGGACGAGACCCAGTACTTC
J: TRBJ2-5
V: TRBV6-5
length: 15
D: TRBD2
size: -

CDR3: CATSFAATDTQYF
DNA: TGCGCCACCTCTTTCGCGGCCACAGATACGCAGTATTTT
J: TRBJ2-3
V: TRBV5-1
length: 13
D: -
size: -

CDR3: CASSLTGENQPQHF
DNA: TGTGCCAGCAGTTTGACAGGGGAGAATCAGCCCCAGCATTTT
J: TRBJ1-5
V: TRBV27
length: 14
D: TRBD1
size: -

CDR3: CASSPRSQGKTNYGYTF
DNA: TGTGCCAGCTCACCACGTAGTCAGGGTAAGACTAACTATGGCTACACCTTC
J: TRBJ1-2
V: TRBV18
length: 17
D: -
size: -

CDR3: CASTGLFNQPQHF
DNA: TGTGCCAGTACAGGGCTCTTCAATCAGCCCCAGCATTTT
J: TRBJ1-5
V: TRBV6-1
length: 13
D: -
size: -

CDR3: CASSLQQGLNTEAFF
DNA: TGTGCCAGCAGCTTACAACAGGGCCTGAACACTGAAGCTTTCTTT
J: TRBJ1-1
V: TRBV7-2
length: 15
D: -
size: medium-sized

CDR3: CASSLLAGVFNEQFF
DNA: TGTGCCAGTAGTTTGTTAGCGGGAGTTTTCAATGAGCAGTTCTTC
J: TRBJ2-1
V: TRBV19
length: 15
D: TRBD2
size: -

CDR3: CASSQGKGAGGYTF
DNA: TGTGCCAGCAGCCAAGGCAAGGGGGCCGGCGGCTACACCTTC
J: TRBJ1-2
V: TRBV14
length: 14
D: TRBD1
size: -

CDR3: CASSLDGTSGRARFF
DNA: TGTGCCAGCAGCTTAGACGGGACTAGCGGGAGAGCTCGGTTCTTC
J: TRBJ2-1
V: TRBV11-3
length: 15
D: TRBD2
size: -

CDR3: CASRPGDRNYGYTF
DNA: TGTGCCAGCAGGCCGGGGGACAGGAACTATGGCTACACCTTC
J: TRBJ1-2
V: TRBV6-5
length: 14
D: TRBD1
size: few

CDR3: CASSLRSTGGNTEAFF
DNA: TGCGCCAGCAGCCTACGTTCGACAGGGGGGAACACTGAAGCTTTCTTT
J: TRBJ1-1
V: TRBV4-3
length: 16
D: TRBD1
size: once

CDR3: CASTLTDMNTEAFF
DNA: TGTGCCAGCACCTTGACAGACATGAACACTGAAGCTTTCTTT
J: TRBJ1-1
V: TRBV5-6
length: 14
D: -
size: few

CDR3: CASSLSRQGVGEKLFF
DNA: TGTGCCAGCAGTTTATCCCGACAGGGGGTAGGAGAAAAACTGTTTTTT
J: TRBJ1-4
V: TRBV27
length: 16
D: TRBD1
size: -

CDR3: CASSRGIPNTDTQYF
DNA: TGTGCCAGCAGTAGGGGGATTCCCAATACAGATACGCAGTATTTT
J: TRBJ2-3
V: TRBV27
length: 15
D: -
size: -

CDR3: CASSWGYRDSSPDTQYF
DNA: TGCGCCAGCAGCTGGGGATACCGGGACAGTTCCCCCGATACGCAGTATTTT
J: TRBJ2-3
V: TRBV5-1
length: 17
D: TRBD1
size: -

CDR3: CASSHLLGGRGTEAFF
DNA: TGCGCCAGCAGCCACCTCCTAGGGGGCCGGGGCACTGAAGCTTTCTTT
J: TRBJ1-1
V: TRBV4-1
length: 16
D: TRBD1
size: -

CDR3: CASSLAGGRYNEQFF
DNA: TGTGCCAGCAGCTTAGCGGGAGGGCGTTACAATGAGCAGTTCTTC
J: TRBJ2-1
V: TRBV7-6
length: 15
D: TRBD2
size: -